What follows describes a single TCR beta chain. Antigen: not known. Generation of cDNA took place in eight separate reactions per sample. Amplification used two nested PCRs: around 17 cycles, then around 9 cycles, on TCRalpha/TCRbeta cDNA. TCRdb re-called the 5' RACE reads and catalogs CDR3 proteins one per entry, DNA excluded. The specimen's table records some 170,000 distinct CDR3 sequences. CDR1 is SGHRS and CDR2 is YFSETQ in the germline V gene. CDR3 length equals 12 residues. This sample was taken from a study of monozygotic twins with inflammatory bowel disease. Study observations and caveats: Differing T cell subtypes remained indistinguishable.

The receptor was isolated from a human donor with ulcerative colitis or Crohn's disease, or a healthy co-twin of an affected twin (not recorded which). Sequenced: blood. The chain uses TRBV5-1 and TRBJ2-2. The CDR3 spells CASSLVDGELFF.